This note documents a single T cell receptor (beta chain) sequence. The data stem from a study of blood T cell repertoires in COVID-19. Study-wide background: Acute and convalescent COVID-19 samples came from the United States, Italy and Spain.

Source study methods: Reference gene primer amplification in the assay estimated nucleated cell counts. TCRdb's copy holds only in-frame clones and misses some; the assay was immunoSEQ multiplex PCR. V and J calls and clone size are as listed in that table; D and trimming were resolved from the DNA. This sample carries 200,000 or so clones, 82% of them seen once, and the ten largest clones take about 6.9%. The TCR was taken from a human donor with acute or convalescent COVID-19. The donor label of this sample is uncertain. The sequenced sample was peripheral blood.

This CDR3 is CASSARPGQGNGYTF. The CDR3 DNA reads TGTGCCAGCAGCGCGCGCCCAGGACAGGGTAATGGCTACACCTTC. The gene calls are TRBV5-5 and TRBJ1-2; the match to TRBD1 covers 8 bases. This CDR3 has 15 amino acids. CDR1 SGHKS and CDR2 YYEKEE come from the germline V gene (reference sequence). V lost 4 bases and J lost 6; bases outside the gene matches: 11.